The T cell receptor beta chain described here comes from a study of long-term antiretroviral therapy in people with HIV. Each specimen consisted of roughly 1-10 million cryopreserved PBMC prior to extraction of DNA. With regard to this clone: Its antigen remains unidentified.

Assay version v3.0 of immunoSEQ was used, and it was run at survey level. Generated by immunoSEQ multiplex PCR, the TCRdb table keeps only in-frame clones and is missing some. The sample has some 35,000 clones; over 90% are singletons. General study points: Even long-term ART left TRB diversity below transplant donor controls, despite gains. HIV repertoires spanned narrower CDR3 length ranges than controls.

The CDR3 runs 15 residues. V gave up 7 bases and J gave up 6 bases; unmatched junction bases: 8. Looked up from germline, CDR1 is LNHDA and CDR2 is SQIVND (reference sequence). The clonotype comes from a woman between 45 and 65 years old with HIV. Here the sequenced sample was unsorted PBMCs, taken 4.1 years after starting antiretroviral therapy. The chain links TRBV19 to TRBJ2-2; TRBD1 matches 10 bases. The CDR3 here is CASTRQGAGAGELFF. The CDR3 DNA is TGTGCCAGTACCAGACAGGGGGCAGGGGCCGGGGAGCTGTTTTTT.